A selection of T cell receptor beta chains follows, all from one sample in a study of T-cell reconstitution after alpha-beta-depleted transplantation in children. TCRdb ran MiXCR on the PCR reads and lists one entry per CDR3 protein. The table has about 830,000 distinct CDR3 sequences, roughly 15% seen once. Here the sequenced sample was PBMCs, mostly from graft donor cells, taken 360 days after TCRalphabeta/CD19-depleted stem cell transplant. These receptors came from a male patient under 18 who had a stem cell transplant for acute lymphoblastic leukemia, so the T cells may come from the graft donor. CDR3s include the opening cysteine and the closing phenylalanine or tryptophan. D genes are given only for firm matches. Rows may omit the clone size; those that give it use once, few, many or a size class.

CASSFALAGGPQQETQYF,TGCGCCAGCAGCTTTGCACTAGCGGGAGGGCCCCAGCAAGAGACCCAGTACTTC,.,TRBV5-1,TRBJ2-5,TRBD2
CASRNAGRLYGYTF,TGTGCCAGCAGAAACGCGGGACGGCTCTATGGCTACACCTTC,.,TRBV2,TRBJ1-2,.
CASSQVQGDGYTF,TGCGCCAGCAGCCAAGTCCAGGGGGACGGCTACACCTTC,few,TRBV4-1,TRBJ1-2,TRBD1
CASEGTSGRPYNEQFF,TGCGCCAGCGAGGGGACTAGCGGGAGGCCCTACAATGAGCAGTTCTTC,few,TRBV4-1,TRBJ2-1,TRBD2
CASSQEAGGGAGNQPQHF,TGTGCCAGCAGCCAAGAAGCGGGAGGAGGAGCTGGCAATCAGCCCCAGCATTTT,few,TRBV4-2,TRBJ1-5,.
CASSFRQSTYNEQFF,TGTGCCAGCAGCTTCAGACAGAGTACCTACAATGAGCAGTTCTTC,few,TRBV7-9,TRBJ2-1,.
CASSFWGRNTEAFF,TGTGCCAGCAGCTTCTGGGGGAGAAACACTGAAGCTTTCTTT,many,TRBV12-3/TRBV12-4,TRBJ1-1,.
CASTPGGNYGYTF,TGTGCCAGCACCCCCGGGGGAAACTATGGCTACACCTTC,.,TRBV7-9,TRBJ1-2,.
CSAPSNEQFF,TGCAGTGCTCCTAGTAATGAGCAGTTCTTC,few,TRBV20-1,TRBJ2-1,.
CASSGNEGPQRGELFF,TGTGCCAGCAGCGGAAACGAAGGCCCCCAGCGCGGGGAGCTGTTTTTT,few,TRBV12-3/TRBV12-4,TRBJ2-2,.
CASSPRLAGGPHNEQFF,TGTGCCAGCAGCCCGAGACTAGCGGGAGGGCCCCACAATGAGCAGTTCTTC,.,TRBV12-3/TRBV12-4,TRBJ2-1,TRBD2
CASSYPTTSGSREQYF,TGTGCCAGCAGCTATCCGACGACTAGCGGGTCGAGAGAGCAGTACTTC,.,TRBV7-8,TRBJ2-7,TRBD2
CASSSGTSRETQYF,TGTGCCAGCAGCTCCGGGACTAGCAGGGAGACCCAGTACTTC,.,TRBV11-3,TRBJ2-5,TRBD2
CASSQDLRALGPNEKLFF,TGTGCCAGCAGCCAAGATCTAAGGGCGCTTGGGCCTAATGAAAAACTGTTTTTT,few,TRBV3-1,TRBJ1-4,.
CASSFLGRNEQFF,TGTGCCAGCAGTTTTTTGGGAAGGAATGAGCAGTTCTTC,few,TRBV27,TRBJ2-1,.
CASSPWGSVAEAFF,TGTGCCAGCAGTCCCTGGGGTAGTGTGGCAGAAGCTTTCTTT,.,TRBV25-1,TRBJ1-1,.
CAEPDLPPDGDPYEQYF,TGTGCCGAACCCGATCTACCCCCCGACGGGGATCCCTACGAGCAGTACTTC,.,TRBV12-3/TRBV12-4,TRBJ2-7,.
CSASVQTNTGELFF,TGCAGTGCTAGCGTACAGACGAACACCGGGGAGCTGTTTTTT,few,TRBV20-1,TRBJ2-2,.
CASSIYSGRYNEQFF,TGTGCCAGTAGTATTTATAGCGGGAGGTACAATGAGCAGTTCTTC,.,TRBV19,TRBJ2-1,TRBD2
CASSPLPIVYSNQPQHF,TGTGCCAGCTCACCACTCCCCATCGTGTATAGCAATCAGCCCCAGCATTTT,few,TRBV18,TRBJ1-5,.
CASSLRTNSYNEQFF,TGTGCCAGCAGCCTCCGGACAAATTCCTACAATGAGCAGTTCTTC,many,TRBV3-1,TRBJ2-1,.
CASSRNLGQGADTQYF,TGTGCCAGCAGCCGCAACCTTGGACAGGGGGCAGATACGCAGTATTTT,once,TRBV7-9,TRBJ2-3,TRBD1
CASSSWTGPSSYEQYF,TGTGCCAGCAGCTCCTGGACAGGCCCGAGCTCCTACGAGCAGTACTTC,few,TRBV7-9,TRBJ2-7,TRBD1
CASSPTSGELFF,TGTGCCAGCAGCCCGACCAGCGGGGAGCTGTTTTTT,.,TRBV7-3,TRBJ2-2,.
CASSRQGQGNQPQHF,TGTGCCAGCAGTAGACAGGGGCAGGGCAATCAGCCCCAGCATTTT,.,TRBV12-3/TRBV12-4,TRBJ1-5,TRBD1
CASSLVGGPGQETQYF,TGTGCCAGCAGCTTAGTCGGTGGACCGGGCCAAGAGACCCAGTACTTC,.,TRBV11-2,TRBJ2-5,.
CSARGEGVRETQYF,TGCAGTGCCCGCGGGGAGGGGGTTCGGGAGACCCAGTACTTC,.,TRBV20-1,TRBJ2-5,.
CASSYPSGLTDTQYF,TGTGCCAGCAGTTACCCTAGCGGGCTCACAGATACGCAGTATTTT,.,TRBV6-5,TRBJ2-3,TRBD2
CASSFVAGDQETQYF,TGTGCCAGCAGTTTCGTAGCGGGGGACCAAGAGACCCAGTACTTC,few,TRBV6-5,TRBJ2-5,TRBD2
CASRKLAASNEQFF,TGCGCCAGCAGGAAACTAGCGGCCTCCAATGAGCAGTTCTTC,.,TRBV5-1,TRBJ2-1,TRBD2
CASSLGDIDYNEQFF,TGTGCCAGCAGCTTAGGGGATATAGACTACAATGAGCAGTTCTTC,few,TRBV7-9,TRBJ2-1,.
CASSQDGQGGNEQYF,TGTGCCAGCAGCCAAGACGGGCAGGGAGGGAACGAGCAGTACTTC,.,TRBV4-2,TRBJ2-7,TRBD2
CASSLAAPSEQYF,TGTGCCAGCAGCTTAGCAGCGCCTAGCGAGCAGTACTTC,.,TRBV7-9,TRBJ2-7,.
CASSSRGFMNTEAFF,TGCGCCAGCAGCTCCCGGGGATTCATGAACACTGAAGCTTTCTTT,.,TRBV5-1,TRBJ1-1,.
CASSFFNPGSGANVLTF,TGTGCCAGCAGTTTTTTCAATCCGGGCTCTGGGGCCAACGTCCTGACTTTC,.,TRBV28,TRBJ2-6,.
CASSYSIFRRANYGYTF,TGTGCCAGCAGTTACTCGATTTTTAGACGGGCAAACTATGGCTACACCTTC,.,TRBV6-5,TRBJ1-2,.
CASSLDHLAGGGELFF,TGTGCCAGCAGCTTGGACCATCTAGCGGGAGGCGGGGAGCTGTTTTTT,few,TRBV5-6,TRBJ2-2,TRBD2
CASSDLGGVGIYEQYF,TGCGCCAGCAGCGACTTGGGGGGAGTCGGAATATACGAGCAGTACTTC,few,TRBV5-1,TRBJ2-7,.
CASLKLAGNTGELFF,TGTGCCAGCCTCAAACTAGCGGGGAACACCGGGGAGCTGTTTTTT,many,TRBV6-1,TRBJ2-2,TRBD2
CASSGTRRGHNEQFF,TGTGCCAGCAGTGGGACTCGTAGGGGACACAATGAGCAGTTCTTC,few,TRBV2,TRBJ2-1,.
CASSQVGLAKETQYF,TGCGCCAGCAGCCAAGTGGGACTAGCGAAAGAGACCCAGTACTTC,few,TRBV4-1,TRBJ2-5,TRBD2
CASRSVIDRIQETQYF,TGCGCCAGCAGGTCCGTAATCGACAGAATCCAAGAGACCCAGTACTTC,.,TRBV5-1,TRBJ2-5,.
CASSYGRLGELAGDEQYF,TGTGCCAGCAGCTACGGACGGTTGGGGGAGCTAGCGGGAGACGAGCAGTACTTC,few,TRBV7-8,TRBJ2-7,TRBD2
CASIRGGHLSSGANVLTF,TGTGCCAGCATAAGGGGGGGACACTTATCCTCTGGGGCCAACGTCCTGACTTTC,.,TRBV28,TRBJ2-6,.
CASRLNTGDYEQYF,TGTGCCAGCAGGCTTAACACTGGAGACTACGAGCAGTACTTC,few,TRBV7-3,TRBJ2-7,.
CSVEGTLRYNEQFF,TGCAGCGTTGAGGGGACACTCCGTTACAATGAGCAGTTCTTC,few,TRBV29-1,TRBJ2-1,.
CASTLRTGNTGELFF,TGTGCCAGCACCTTAAGGACAGGGAACACCGGGGAGCTGTTTTTT,.,TRBV9,TRBJ2-2,TRBD1
CASSQDRGTSGSDEQFF,TGCGCCAGCAGCCAAGATCGCGGGACTAGCGGGAGTGATGAGCAGTTCTTC,few,TRBV4-1,TRBJ2-1,TRBD2
CASSFVGNYGYTF,TGTGCCAGCAGCTTCGTGGGAAACTATGGCTACACCTTC,.,TRBV7-6,TRBJ1-2,.
CASSPWEVEDTQYF,TGTGCCAGCAGTCCTTGGGAGGTTGAAGATACGCAGTATTTT,.,TRBV3-1,TRBJ2-3,.
CASSANPNQPQHF,TGCGCCAGCAGTGCAAACCCGAATCAGCCCCAGCATTTT,few,TRBV10-1,TRBJ1-5,.
CASSVEAYNEQFF,TGTGCCAGCAGCGTAGAGGCTTACAATGAGCAGTTCTTC,few,TRBV9,TRBJ2-1,.
CASSHGEALYEQYF,TGCGCCAGCAGCCACGGCGAGGCGCTTTACGAGCAGTACTTC,.,TRBV4-1,TRBJ2-7,.
CSVEGDEETQYF,TGCAGCGTTGAAGGGGACGAAGAGACCCAGTACTTC,.,TRBV29-1,TRBJ2-5,.
CASSRAGVLTDTQYF,TGCGCCAGCAGTCGAGCGGGAGTTTTAACAGATACGCAGTATTTT,.,TRBV4-1,TRBJ2-3,TRBD2
CASSPLPGDGKSEQFF,TGTGCCAGCAGTCCTTTACCGGGGGACGGGAAGAGTGAGCAGTTCTTC,few,TRBV7-9,TRBJ2-1,.
CASSTRGREEQFF,TGTGCCAGTAGTACACGCGGGAGAGAAGAGCAGTTCTTC,few,TRBV19,TRBJ2-1,TRBD2
CSAQTSGSYEQYF,TGCAGCGCCCAGACTAGCGGCTCCTACGAGCAGTACTTC,.,TRBV29-1,TRBJ2-7,TRBD2
CASSYRDRGRATQYF,TGTGCCAGCAGTTACAGGGACAGGGGCAGGGCGACCCAGTACTTC,few,TRBV6-5,TRBJ2-5,TRBD1
CASSVDPGATDTQYF,TGTGCCAGCAGCGTAGATCCAGGGGCCACAGATACGCAGTATTTT,.,TRBV9,TRBJ2-3,.